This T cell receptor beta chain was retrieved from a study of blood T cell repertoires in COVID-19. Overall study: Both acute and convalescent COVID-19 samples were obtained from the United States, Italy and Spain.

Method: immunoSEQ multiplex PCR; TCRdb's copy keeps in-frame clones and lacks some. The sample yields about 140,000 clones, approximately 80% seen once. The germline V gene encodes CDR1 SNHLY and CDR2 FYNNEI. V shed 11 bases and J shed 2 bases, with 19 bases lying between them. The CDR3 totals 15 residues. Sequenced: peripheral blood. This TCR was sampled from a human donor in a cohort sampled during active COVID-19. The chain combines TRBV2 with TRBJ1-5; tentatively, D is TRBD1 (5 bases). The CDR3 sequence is CASKEGNNRNQPQHF. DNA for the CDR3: TGTGCCTCGAAGGAGGGGAATAATCGCAATCAGCCCCAGCATTTT.